Listed below are T cell receptor beta chains from one sample, sequenced in a study of OX40 agonist ivuxolimab in advanced cancers. Sequencing used immunoSEQ multiplex PCR; TCRdb keeps in-frame clones, though not all of them. The data contain 35,000 or so clones, roughly 89% of them singletons. Source: CD4+ or CD8+ T cells sorted from blood, taken in a trial of the OX40 agonist ivuxolimab. The receptor source for this set is an adult with an advanced solid tumor such as melanoma, head and neck, liver or kidney cancer. CDR3s include the opening cysteine and the closing phenylalanine or tryptophan. A D gene is named only where the DNA matches it firmly. Only some rows state a clone size, as once, few, many or a class for expanded clones.

V gene	D gene	clone size	J gene	CDR3 DNA	CDR3 protein
TRBV18	-	-	TRBJ2-2	TGTGCCAGCTCACCCCAGGACCGATACACCGGGGAGCTGTTTTTT	CASSPQDRYTGELFF
TRBV18	-	-	TRBJ2-5	TGTGCCAGCTGCTACGACGGGGAGTACGAGACCCAGTACTTC	CASCYDGEYETQYF
TRBV6-1	-	-	TRBJ1-5	TGTGCCAGCAGGGATACAAGGGGTCAGCCCCAGCATTTT	CASRDTRGQPQHF
TRBV28	-	-	TRBJ2-7	TGTGCCAGCAGTTTTTATCCGGGACACACTTACGAGCAGTACTTC	CASSFYPGHTYEQYF
TRBV6-5	-	-	TRBJ1-6	TGTGCCAGCAGCCCAGACAGGACGATATCCCCCCTCCACTTT	CASSPDRTISPLHF
TRBV4-2	-	once	TRBJ2-1	TGTGCCAGCAGCCAAGAGTTTCTGCCCTCCTACAATGAGCAGTTCTTC	CASSQEFLPSYNEQFF
TRBV28	TRBD1	once	TRBJ2-7	TGTGCCAGCAGTCCAATGCGACAGGGCGGCTACGAGCAGTACTTC	CASSPMRQGGYEQYF
TRBV28	-	-	TRBJ2-1	TGTGCCAGCAGTTCCAGGGTTAATGAGCAGTTCTTC	CASSSRVNEQFF
TRBV5-1	-	-	TRBJ1-2	TGCGCCAGCAGTCACCCAGGGTCAATCTATGGCTACACCTTC	CASSHPGSIYGYTF
TRBV6-5	TRBD2	-	TRBJ2-7	TGTGCCAGCAGCCGGCTAGCGGGAGCTTATGAGCAGTACTTC	CASSRLAGAYEQYF
TRBV10-3	-	-	TRBJ2-7	TGTGCCATAGTGACAGGACGCGAGCAGTACTTC	CAIVTGREQYF
TRBV14	TRBD2	-	TRBJ2-2	TGTGCCAGCAGCCAAGGACTAGCGGCGAACACCGGGGAGCTGTTTTTT	CASSQGLAANTGELFF
TRBV9	-	-	TRBJ1-2	TGTGCCAGCAGCGTCTTTCAGAGATTTAACTATGGCTACACCTTC	CASSVFQRFNYGYTF
TRBV7-9	TRBD1	-	TRBJ1-4	TGTGCCGGAAACAGGGGGCAATCTGAAAAACTGTTTTTT	CAGNRGQSEKLFF
TRBV25-1	TRBD1	-	TRBJ1-1	TGTGCCAGCAGTGACCCGGGACAGGGGGACACTGAAGCTTTCTTT	CASSDPGQGDTEAFF
TRBV6-5	TRBD1	-	TRBJ1-6	TGTGCCAGCAGTTACTCGAGGACAGGGGATTCACCCCTCCACTTT	CASSYSRTGDSPLHF
TRBV5-1	-	-	TRBJ1-4	TGCGCCAGCAGCTTGGGGGCAGCAACTAATGAAAAACTGTTTTTT	CASSLGAATNEKLFF
TRBV7-2	-	-	TRBJ2-3	TGTGCCAGCAGCTTATCGCAGGGGAGCACAGATACGCAGTATTTT	CASSLSQGSTDTQYF
TRBV10-3	TRBD1	-	TRBJ2-1	TGTGCCATCACTCGGACAGGGGGCAACTACAATGAGCAGTTCTTC	CAITRTGGNYNEQFF
TRBV29-1	TRBD1	-	TRBJ2-1	TGCAGCGTTGAGGGACAGGGGGCCTTAGAGGCGTTCTTC	CSVEGQGALEAFF
TRBV5-6	TRBD1	-	TRBJ2-7	TGTGCCAGCAGCTTCGACAGGGAATGGGGATACGAGCAGTACTTC	CASSFDREWGYEQYF
TRBV6-5	TRBD1	-	TRBJ1-4	TGTGCCAGCAGTCCTGGGACAGTGATTGAAAAACTGTTTTTT	CASSPGTVIEKLFF
TRBV6-5	-	-	TRBJ2-5	TGTGCCAGCACCCCAGGACCCCACCAAGAGACCCAGTACTTC	CASTPGPHQETQYF
TRBV30	TRBD2	-	TRBJ2-1	TGTGCCTGGAGCCAGGGACTAGCGGGAGTCAATGAGCAGTTCTTC	CAWSQGLAGVNEQFF
TRBV20-1	-	-	TRBJ1-2	TGCAGTGCCCGTAATAACTATGGCTACACCTTC	CSARNNYGYTF
TRBV6-6	-	-	TRBJ1-1	TGTGCCAGCTATATGAACACTGAAGCTTTCTTT	CASYMNTEAFF
TRBV29-1	-	-	TRBJ2-1	TGCAGCGTTGAAGCCCCAGCGAGAGGCAATGAGCAGTTCTTC	CSVEAPARGNEQFF
TRBV7-3	-	-	TRBJ2-3	TGTGCCAGCAGCTTAAATGCAGGGGCCACAGATACGCAGTATTTT	CASSLNAGATDTQYF
TRBV11-2	TRBD1	once	TRBJ2-1	TGTGCCAGCAGCTACCAGACAGGGGTACGGTACAATGAGCAGTTCTTC	CASSYQTGVRYNEQFF
TRBV5-1	-	once	TRBJ1-1	TGCGCCAGCAGCCCTCGAGGGGGGCGGAACACTGAAGCTTTCTTT	CASSPRGGRNTEAFF
TRBV28	TRBD1	few	TRBJ1-5	TGTGCCAGCAGGGAGGGGGCGGGTCAGCCCCAGCATTTT	CASREGAGQPQHF
TRBV21-1	-	-	TRBJ2-3	TGTGCCAGCAGCTTCCGTCGGCGGGCTGAGGTAGATACGCAGTATTTT	CASSFRRRAEVDTQYF
TRBV7-9	-	-	TRBJ2-1	TGTGCCAGCAGCTTACCCCTCAGGGGTCTAGACAATGAGCAGTTCTTC	CASSLPLRGLDNEQFF
TRBV15	TRBD1	-	TRBJ2-7	TGTGCCACCAGCAGGGACAGGGGTTACGAGCAGTACTTC	CATSRDRGYEQYF
TRBV5-5	TRBD2	once	TRBJ2-7	TGTGCCAGCAGCTTCTTAGCGGGACCATACGAGCAGTACTTC	CASSFLAGPYEQYF
TRBV7-9	-	once	TRBJ2-1	TGTGCCAGCAGCTCTTACAATGGGCAGTTCTTC	CASSSYNGQFF
TRBV5-1	-	-	TRBJ1-4	TGCGCCAGCAGCTTATCCGGTGGGACGGAAAAACTGTTTTTT	CASSLSGGTEKLFF
TRBV28	-	-	TRBJ2-3	TGTGCCAGCAGTTTAGGACCGGGAGATACGCAGTATTTT	CASSLGPGDTQYF
TRBV4-1	-	once	TRBJ2-7	TGCGCCAGCAGCCAAGATAGGGGAGCGTTCCTCACTCCCGAGCAGTACTTC	CASSQDRGAFLTPEQYF
TRBV10-3	-	-	TRBJ1-4	TGTGCCATCGCCGGGCGCGTTAATGAAAAACTGTTTTTT	CAIAGRVNEKLFF
TRBV27	TRBD1	-	TRBJ2-7	TGTGCCAGCAGAAGGACAGGGGGCGGCTACGAGCAGTACTTC	CASRRTGGGYEQYF
TRBV5-1	TRBD2	-	TRBJ2-7	TGCGCCAGCAGTTCTAGCGGGGTGTACGAGCAGTACTTC	CASSSSGVYEQYF
TRBV5-1	TRBD1	-	TRBJ2-7	TGCGCCAGCAGCTGGGGGGACAGGGATAGTTCCGAGCAGTACTTC	CASSWGDRDSSEQYF
TRBV2	-	-	TRBJ2-4	TGTGCCAGCAGATCCACTAGCCAGGGGCCAAGACTAGCCAAAAACATTCAGTACTTC	CASRSTSQGPRLAKNIQYF
TRBV11-3	-	few	TRBJ1-3	TGTGCCAGCAGCCAGGGAGGCAACACCATATATTTT	CASSQGGNTIYF
TRBV7-3	TRBD2	-	TRBJ2-2	TGTGCCAGCAGCTTAACCCGGCGGGGGACGGGCGGGGAGCTGTTTTTT	CASSLTRRGTGGELFF
TRBV18	-	-	TRBJ2-7	TGTGCCAGCTCACCACGGGACCATCCCTACGAGCAGTACTTC	CASSPRDHPYEQYF
TRBV20-1	-	-	TRBJ2-7	TGCAGTGCTAGGGACAACTACGAGCAGTACTTC	CSARDNYEQYF
TRBV2	TRBD1	-	TRBJ1-5	TGTGCCAGCAGGGAGACAGGGGGATATAGCAATCAGCCCCAGCATTTT	CASRETGGYSNQPQHF
TRBV11-2	-	-	TRBJ2-2	TGTGCCAGCAGCCCTGGGGAGCGATTCGCCGGGGAGCTGTTTTTT	CASSPGERFAGELFF
TRBV19	TRBD1	-	TRBJ1-3	TGTGCCAGTAGTATTTGGGACAGCTCTGGAAACACCATATATTTT	CASSIWDSSGNTIYF
TRBV9	-	-	TRBJ2-7	TGTGCCAGCAGCGCAGTCGGGCCCCAAGAGCAGTACTTC	CASSAVGPQEQYF
TRBV7-6	-	-	TRBJ2-1	TGTGCCAGCAGCTTATCGGTAAATGAGCAGTTCTTC	CASSLSVNEQFF
TRBV11-1	-	-	TRBJ2-7	TGTGCCAGCAGCTTAGGGGGATCCTACGAGCAGTACTTC	CASSLGGSYEQYF